Presented here are 29 T cell receptor beta chains from one specimen sequenced in a study of beta chain features in type 1 diabetes. Findings of the study overall: For Type 1 diabetes patients, all four CD4+ subsets carried TCRB CDR3s that were moderately but significantly shorter.

Their antigens are not known. Expressed TCRB transcripts got sequenced, as all isolated RNA was reverse transcribed. This table comes from immunoSEQ multiplex PCR, and its TCRdb copy is limited to in-frame clones, with some not included. The sample includes roughly 150,000 clones, 6.5% to 10% of them seen just once. Sequenced material: central memory CD4+ T cells from blood. Receptor source: a woman aged 18-29 years with type 1 diabetes.

This clone was seen more than once but under ten times. The rearrangement joins TRBV5-1 to TRBJ2-3; TRBD2 might be the D (6 bases). CDR3 size: 20 residues. The germline CDR1 and CDR2 sequences are SGHRS and YFSETQ. The V and J ends lost 2 bases and 0 bases respectively, with 25 bases between them. The CDR3 region is CASSFKTPYYLAPSTDTQYF. Here the CDR3 DNA reads TGCGCCAGCAGCTTTAAGACCCCGTACTACCTAGCGCCCAGCACAGATACGCAGTATTTT.

The chain joins TRBV7-2 to TRBJ1-6, with D perhaps TRBD1 (6 bases). The CDR3 extends over 15 amino acids. V shed 5 bases and J shed 7 bases, with 15 bases lying between them. Germline values: CDR1 SGHTA, CDR2 FQGNSA. CDR3 amino acids: CASSPTGLGNSPLHF. The CDR3 DNA reads as TGTGCCAGCAGCCCTACAGGGTTAGGCAATTCACCCCTCCACTTT.

The chain uses TRBV5-6 and TRBJ2-7; 7 nucleotides match TRBD2. The CDR3 has 12 amino acids. V lost 3 bases and J lost 9; bases outside the gene matches: 6. Germline-derived CDR1 and CDR2 are SGHDT and YYEEEE. CDR3 residues: CASSSQGGRQYF. The CDR3 region has the DNA TGTGCCAGCAGCTCCCAGGGAGGGAGGCAGTACTTC.

This clone was picked up many times. V is TRBV7-9 and J is TRBJ2-3, with D possibly TRBD2 on 6 matching bases. Germline-derived CDR1 and CDR2 are SEHNR and FQNEAQ (reference sequence). The CDR3 length is 11 residues. V was cut by 1 base and J by 14 bases, with 10 bases left in between. CDR3: CASSLEWRGYF. As DNA, the CDR3 is TGTGCCAGCAGCTTAGAGTGGAGGGGGTATTTT. Based on the CDR3 plus reference TRBV7-9 and TRBJ2-3, the full variable domain is DTGVSQNPRHKITKRGQNVTFRCDPISEHNRLYWYRQTLGQGPEFLTYFQNEAQLEKSRLLSDRFSAERPKGSFSTLEIQRTEQGDSAMYLCASSLEWRGYFGPGTRLTVL.

CDR3 protein: CATGFEAFF. In DNA, the CDR3 is TGTGCCACGGGATTTGAAGCTTTCTTT. V and J are TRBV6-5 and TRBJ1-1, with no clear D. The length of the CDR3 is 9 residues. Germline V gene sequence: CDR1 MNHEY, CDR2 SVGAGI. Trimming stripped 10 bases from V and 7 bases from J, with 7 bases between.

This clone was counted at least ten times. This chain uses TRBV29-1 with TRBJ2-7; 12 bases map to TRBD2. Germline trimming cut 8 bases from V and 7 bases from J; bases unmatched to any gene: 9. The CDR3 covers 13 residues. Germline V gene data show CDR1 as SQVTM and CDR2 as ANQGSEA. CDR3 in amino acids: CSFRLAGAGEQYF. CDR3 DNA: TGCAGCTTTCGACTAGCGGGAGCGGGGGAGCAGTACTTC.

The chain uses TRBV19 and TRBJ2-4; TRBD2 matches 7 bases. The CDR3 contains 13 residues. The V gene end was trimmed by 0 bases and the J gene end by 11 bases; junction bases not matched to a gene: 4. Germline V CDR1 and CDR2: LNHDA, SQIVND (reference sequence). The DNA for the CDR3 is TGTGCCAGTAGTATAGAAGTGGGAGGGTTTCAGTACTTC. Residues: CASSIEVGGFQYF. The whole variable domain, remainder taken from reference TRBV19 and TRBJ2-4, is DGGITQSPKYLFRKEGQNVTLSCEQNLNHDAMYWYRQDPGQGLRLIYYSQIVNDFQKGDIAEGYSVSREKKESFPLTVTSAQKNPTAFYLCASSIEVGGFQYFGAGTRLSVL.

This clone was counted a few times. The V call is TRBV28, the J call TRBJ2-5; TRBD1 is a possible D gene (5 bases). The V gene's germline CDR1 is MDHEN and CDR2 SYDVKM. The CDR3 runs to 15 residues. The V and J ends lost 6 bases and 4 bases respectively, with 18 bases between them. The CDR3 DNA is TGTGCCAGCAGCTCCGTTGAAGGGGTGGGAGAGACCCAGTACTTC. It specifies CASSSVEGVGETQYF.

This clone was seen only a few times. DNA for the CDR3: TGTGCCAGCGGGCAGGAGGGTGCCTCCTACGAGCAGTACTTC. The encoded protein is CASGQEGASYEQYF. This chain connects TRBV7-9 to TRBJ2-7; maybe TRBD2 (6 bases). Germline assignment: CDR1 SEHNR and CDR2 FQNEAQ (reference sequence). This CDR3 contains 14 residues. V shed 8 bases and J shed 0 bases, with 14 bases lying between them.

CDR3 DNA sequence: TGCGCCAGCAGCAGGGACAGAAAAACTAATGAAAAACTGTTTTTT. Amino acid sequence: CASSRDRKTNEKLFF. The chain carries TRBV5-1 and TRBJ1-4; 7 nucleotides line up with TRBD1. Germline V gives CDR1 SGHRS, CDR2 YFSETQ. Germline trimming cut 4 bases from V and 1 base from J; bases unmatched to any gene: 4. CDR3 length: 15 amino acids.

There are a few counts of this clone. The chain has TRBV7-3 and TRBJ1-2, with 11 positions matching TRBD1. V shed 5 bases and J 8 bases; nucleotides not matched to a gene: 7. The CDR3 consists of 14 residues. Germline values: CDR1 SGHTA, CDR2 FQGTGA. The CDR3 nucleotides read TGTGCCAGCAGCCCCGGACAGGGGGCTGGAGGCTACACCTTC. Amino acid sequence: CASSPGQGAGGYTF.

This chain joins TRBV11-2 and TRBJ1-5; no reliable D call. The CDR3 loop spans 13 amino acids. V lost 2 bases, J lost 5 bases, and 7 bases lay in between. Germline-derived CDR1 and CDR2 are SGHAT and FQNNGV. The CDR3 bases are TGTGCCAGCAGCTTATCCTCCGATCAGCCCCAGCATTTT. Its protein is CASSLSSDQPQHF.

This clone was detected only a few times. The chain couples TRBV7-8 to TRBJ1-2; D gene unclear. This CDR3 spans 14 amino acids. Germline CDR1 reads SGHVS; CDR2 reads FQNEAQ. V lost 2 bases, J lost 6 bases, and 13 bases lay in between. The chain's CDR3 is CASSLNSVSNGYTF. DNA for the CDR3: TGTGCCAGCAGCTTAAATTCGGTATCGAATGGCTACACCTTC.

This chain joins TRBV29-1 and TRBJ1-1, with D unclear. V lost 3 bases, J lost 2 bases, and 10 bases lay in between. The CDR3 is 13 amino acids. Germline V gene data show CDR1 as SQVTM and CDR2 as ANQGSEA. The CDR3 DNA is TGCAGCGTTGAGTCCCAGTTAAACACTGAAGCTTTCTTT. This gives the protein CSVESQLNTEAFF. Drawing the rest from reference TRBV29-1 and TRBJ1-1, the complete variable domain is SAVISQKPSRDICQRGTSLTIQCQVDSQVTMMFWYRQQPGQSLTLIATANQGSEATYESGFVIDKFPISRPNLTFSTLTVSNMSPEDSSIYLCSVESQLNTEAFFGQGTRLTVV.

This clone was detected a few times. The chain is built from TRBV7-9 and TRBJ1-1; D is undetermined. The CDR3 covers 15 residues. The V end was cut by 1 base, the J end by 4 bases, with 13 bases between. Germline-derived CDR1 and CDR2 are SEHNR and FQNEAQ (reference sequence). The CDR3 DNA reads TGTGCCAGCAGCTTAGTCGTGGGCCCCAGCACTGAAGCTTTCTTT. Translation gives CASSLVVGPSTEAFF.

This clone was counted only a few times. The chain couples TRBV15 to TRBJ1-2; 9 nucleotides align to TRBD1. V trimming: 3 bases; J trimming: 7 bases; junction bases outside the gene matches: 6. Per the germline V gene, CDR1 is LNHNV and CDR2 is YYDKDF (reference sequence). The CDR3 extends over 14 amino acids. The CDR3: CATSSSTGGLGYTF. CDR3 DNA sequence: TGTGCCACCAGCAGTTCTACAGGGGGCCTTGGCTACACCTTC.

The rearrangement links TRBV5-6 to TRBJ1-2; 7 bases fit TRBD1. The length of the CDR3 is 13 residues. Per germline, CDR1 SGHDT and CDR2 YYEEEE. V lost 0 bases to trimming and J lost 7 bases; unmatched junction nucleotides: 3. CDR3 DNA sequence: TGTGCCAGCAGCTTGGAGGGGGCGCTTGGCTACACCTTC. This encodes CASSLEGALGYTF.

There are a few counts of this clone. The chain carries TRBV5-4 and TRBJ2-7, with D perhaps matching TRBD2 (5 bases). Trimming took 0 bases from V and 3 from J, leaving 10 bases between them. Germline CDR1 and CDR2: SGHNT and YYREEE (reference sequence). The CDR3 is 14 residues long. The CDR3 spells CASSLGRRDYEQYF. Written as DNA, the CDR3 is TGTGCCAGCAGCTTGGGGAGACGGGACTACGAGCAGTACTTC. Combining the CDR3 with reference TRBV5-4 and TRBJ2-7 gives the whole variable domain ETGVTQSPTHLIKTRGQQVTLRCSSQSGHNTVSWYQQALGQGPQFIFQYYREEENGRGNFPPRFSGLQFPNYSSELNVNALELDDSALYLCASSLGRRDYEQYFGPGTRLTVT.

This clone was detected ten times or more. CDR3: CASSVAGFSSPLHF. The CDR3 DNA reads as TGTGCCAGCAGCGTAGCGGGGTTTAGTTCACCCCTCCACTTT. The rearrangement joins TRBV9 to TRBJ1-6; D not resolved. The germline V gene has CDR1 SGDLS and CDR2 YYNGEE. The CDR3 consists of 14 residues. Trimming pared 0 bases from V and 9 bases from J, leaving 10 bases between.

This clone turned up a few times. The chain uses TRBV19 and TRBJ1-1, with D maybe TRBD1 (5 bases). Germline V gene sequence: CDR1 LNHDA, CDR2 SQIVND (reference sequence). This CDR3 comprises 16 residues. V lost 3 bases and J 1 base, leaving 15 bases between the germline ends. The CDR3 DNA reads TGTGCCAGTAGTATCATCCCCTATAGGGGGAACACTGAAGCTTTCTTT. Residues: CASSIIPYRGNTEAFF.

This rearrangement joins TRBV6-6 to TRBJ2-1; D is unclear. Trimming cost V 8 bases and J 3 bases, with 8 bases left between them. The CDR3 is 12 amino acids. Germline V gene lookup returns CDR1 MNHNY and CDR2 SVGAGI (reference sequence). The chain's CDR3 is CASSSVYNEQFF. The CDR3, as DNA: TGTGCCAGCTCCTCAGTCTACAATGAGCAGTTCTTC.

The table lists this clone with a count of one. V usage is TRBV28 and J usage is TRBJ2-3; 8 positions agree with TRBD1. V lost 8 bases to trimming and J lost 6 bases; unmatched junction nucleotides: 7. Germline CDR1 reads MDHEN; CDR2 reads SYDVKM. The CDR3 sequence is 13 residues long. The CDR3 is CASGQGGRDTQYF. CDR3 DNA sequence: TGTGCCAGCGGACAGGGAGGACGGGATACGCAGTATTTT.

This chain joins TRBV18 and TRBJ1-5; the D gene is possibly TRBD1 (5 bases). V was clipped by 4 bases and J by 5 bases, with 9 bases between them. Looked up from germline, CDR1 is KGHSH and CDR2 is LQKENI. This CDR3 is 13 amino acids long. CDR3 coding DNA: TGTGCCAGCTCACTACAGGAGTATCAGCCCCAGCATTTT. Its translation: CASSLQEYQPQHF.

The V call is TRBV7-2, the J call TRBJ2-7; 8 bases align to TRBD2. This CDR3 region has 16 residues. Germline-derived CDR1 and CDR2 are SGHTA and FQGNSA. V trimming: 0 bases; J trimming: 3 bases; junction bases outside the gene matches: 7. In DNA, the CDR3 is TGTGCCAGCAGCTTAGCGCTGGGACTAGACTACTACGAGCAGTACTTC. It is translated as CASSLALGLDYYEQYF.

The sample holds a few counts of this clone. The gene calls are TRBV6-1 and TRBJ1-1, with 8 bases lining up with TRBD1. Germline loops: CDR1 MNHNS, CDR2 SASEGT. The CDR3 spans 15 residues. V lost 6 bases, J lost 0 bases, and 6 bases stayed unmatched. The DNA of the CDR3 is TGTGCCAGCAGAGAGAACAGGGGGGTGAACACTGAAGCTTTCTTT. Translated, it gives CASRENRGVNTEAFF.

J is TRBJ2-2 and V is TRBV11-3; 7 nucleotides line up with TRBD2. V shed 1 base and J 9 bases; nucleotides not matched to a gene: 5. Germline loops: CDR1 SGHNT, CDR2 YENEEA. CDR3 length: 14 amino acids. The CDR3 region has the DNA TGTGCCAGCAGCTTAGGCGGGGGTCACCGGGAGCTGTTTTTT. Protein sequence: CASSLGGGHRELFF.

The chain is built from TRBV29-1 and TRBJ1-5; D is possibly TRBD1 (5 bases). The CDR3 contains 13 residues. Between the trimmed V and J ends, which lost 7 bases and 5 bases, there was a span of 15 bases. Per the germline V gene, CDR1 is SQVTM and CDR2 is ANQGSEA. This CDR3 reads CSAQPGGDQPQHF. The CDR3 region has the DNA TGCAGCGCCCAGCCCGGGGGTGATCAGCCCCAGCATTTT.

With regard to this clone: One base separates it from a far larger clone, so it is likely a read error. V gene TRBV27 combines with J gene TRBJ2-6; D is undetermined. CDR1 and CDR2 from the germline V gene are MNHEY and SMNVEV (reference sequence). The V end lost 5 bases, the J end lost 0 bases, and 5 bases lay between the germline ends. This CDR3 has 14 amino acids. CDR3: CASSTVSGANVLTF. Written as DNA, the CDR3 is TGTGCCAGCAGTACAGTCTCTGGGGCCAACGTCCTGACTTTC.

The table lists this clone with many counts. V and J are TRBV27 and TRBJ2-3; 9 nucleotides line up with TRBD2. From germline, CDR1 is MNHEY and CDR2 SMNVEV (reference sequence). The CDR3 spans 14 residues. Unmatched junction bases numbered 7, after V lost 6 bases and J lost 6 bases. The CDR3 DNA follows: TGTGCCAGCAGGGCTAGCGGGACTTGGGATACGCAGTATTTT. Protein sequence: CASRASGTWDTQYF.